The TCR beta chain described here comes from a study of blood T cell repertoires in COVID-19. V lost 6 bases and J lost 7, with 21 bases in between. CDR1 is LNHDA, CDR2 SQIVND, per germline (reference sequence). The CDR3 covers 15 residues. TCRdb keeps only in-frame clones here, not all; method: immunoSEQ multiplex PCR. This table holds a few hundred thousand clones, over 80% found once. The receptor comes from a woman in her 70s with COVID-19, enrolled during active disease. Source material: peripheral blood. V usage is TRBV19 and J usage is TRBJ1-1; D may be TRBD1 (6 bases). The CDR3 spells CASRGTPPTYFEAFF. DNA of the CDR3: TGTGCCAGTAGGGGGACACCACCTACCTACTTTGAAGCTTTCTTT.